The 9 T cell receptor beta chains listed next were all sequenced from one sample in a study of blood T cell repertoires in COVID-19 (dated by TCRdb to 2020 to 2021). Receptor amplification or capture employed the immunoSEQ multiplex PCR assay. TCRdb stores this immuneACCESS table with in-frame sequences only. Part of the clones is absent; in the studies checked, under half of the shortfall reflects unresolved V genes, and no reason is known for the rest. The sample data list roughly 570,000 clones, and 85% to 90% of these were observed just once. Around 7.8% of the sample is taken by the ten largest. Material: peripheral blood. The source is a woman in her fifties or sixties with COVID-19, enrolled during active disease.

The CDR3 sequence: CASSVGQNTGELFF. Here the CDR3 DNA reads TGTGCCAGTAGTGTGGGACAGAACACCGGGGAGCTGTTTTTT. V usage is TRBV19 and J usage is TRBJ2-2; tentatively, D is TRBD1 (6 bases). Trimming stripped 5 bases from V and 1 base from J, with 8 bases between. CDR3 size: 14 residues. CDR1 LNHDA and CDR2 SQIVND come from the germline V gene (reference sequence).

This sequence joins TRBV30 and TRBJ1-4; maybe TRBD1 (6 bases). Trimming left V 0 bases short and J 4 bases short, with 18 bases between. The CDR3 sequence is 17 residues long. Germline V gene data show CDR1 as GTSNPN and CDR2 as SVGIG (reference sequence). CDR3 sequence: CAWSVWEGTGFNEKLFF. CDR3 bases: TGTGCCTGGAGTGTATGGGAGGGAACAGGGTTTAATGAAAAACTGTTTTTT. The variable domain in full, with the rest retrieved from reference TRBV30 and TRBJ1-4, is SQTIHQWPATLVQPVGSPLSLECTVEGTSNPNLYWYRQAAGRGLQLLFYSVGIGQISSEVPQNLSASRPQDRQFILSSKKLLLSDSGFYLCAWSVWEGTGFNEKLFFGSGTQLSVL.

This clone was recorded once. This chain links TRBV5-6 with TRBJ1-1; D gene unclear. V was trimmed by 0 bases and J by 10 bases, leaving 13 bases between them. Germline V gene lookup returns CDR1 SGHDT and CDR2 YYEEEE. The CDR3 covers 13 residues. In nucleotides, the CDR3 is TGTGCCAGCAGCTTGGCCAGGCCCTCTGGAGCTTTCTTT. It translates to CASSLARPSGAFF.

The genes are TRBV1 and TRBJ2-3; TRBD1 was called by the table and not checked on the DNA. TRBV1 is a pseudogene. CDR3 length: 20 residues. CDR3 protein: CTSSQDFRIPGQPLRDTQYF. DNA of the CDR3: TGCACCAGCAGCCAAGATTTCCGGATCCCGGGACAGCCTCTGCGAGATACGCAGTATTTT.

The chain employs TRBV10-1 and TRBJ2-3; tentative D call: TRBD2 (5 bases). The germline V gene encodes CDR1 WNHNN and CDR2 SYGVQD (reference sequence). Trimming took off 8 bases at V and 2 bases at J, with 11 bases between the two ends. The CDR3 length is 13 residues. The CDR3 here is CASRGNTTDTQYF. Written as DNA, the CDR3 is TGCGCCAGCCGGGGTAACACCACAGATACGCAGTATTTT.

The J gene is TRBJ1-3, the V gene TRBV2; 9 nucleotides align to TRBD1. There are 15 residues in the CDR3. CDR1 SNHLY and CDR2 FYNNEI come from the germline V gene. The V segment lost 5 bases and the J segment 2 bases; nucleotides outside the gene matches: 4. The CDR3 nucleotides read TGTGCCAGCAGTCTAACAGGGGGCACTGGAAACACCATATATTTT. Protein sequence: CASSLTGGTGNTIYF.

This chain's CDR3 is CASSLDSSGANVLTF. The DNA of the CDR3 is TGCGCCAGCAGCCTCGACAGCTCTGGGGCCAACGTCCTGACTTTC. The chain links TRBV5-1 to TRBJ2-6; tentatively, D is TRBD1 (5 bases). V was cut by 4 bases and J by 0 bases, with 8 bases left in between. The CDR3 runs 15 residues. CDR1 is SGHRS, CDR2 YFSETQ, per germline.

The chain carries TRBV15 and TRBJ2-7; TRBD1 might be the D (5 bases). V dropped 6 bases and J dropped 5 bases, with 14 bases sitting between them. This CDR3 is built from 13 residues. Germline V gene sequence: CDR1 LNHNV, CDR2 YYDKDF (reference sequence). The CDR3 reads CATRSQDMDEQYF. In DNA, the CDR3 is TGTGCCACCAGGTCACAGGACATGGACGAGCAGTACTTC.

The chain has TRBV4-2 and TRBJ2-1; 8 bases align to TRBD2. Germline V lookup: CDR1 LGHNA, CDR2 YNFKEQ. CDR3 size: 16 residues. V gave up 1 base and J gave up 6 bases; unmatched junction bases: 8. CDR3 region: CASSQGEPGGRNEQFF. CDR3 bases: TGTGCCAGCAGCCAAGGGGAGCCGGGGGGGCGCAATGAGCAGTTCTTC.